These 27 T cell receptor beta chains were sequenced from one sample in a study of cytomegalovirus exposure and HLA in healthy donors. The primer mix had 60 Vbeta and 13 Jbeta primers. The table came from immunoSEQ multiplex PCR; TCRdb's copy has only in-frame clones and leaves some out. The table lists fewer than 150,000 clones, nearly 80% of them singletons. The sample taken for sequencing was PBMCs. Receptors originate from a male donor in good health and CMV-seronegative.

The rearrangement joins TRBV6-5 to TRBJ1-1; 7 positions match TRBD1. The ends lost 2 bases at V and 9 bases at J; junction bases unmatched: 9. This CDR3 contains 14 residues. The V gene's germline CDR1 is MNHEY and CDR2 SVGAGI. The CDR3 DNA reads TGTGCCAGCAGTTACGACAGGGCGACGGGGAAAGCTTTCTTT. This gives the protein CASSYDRATGKAFF.

This clone was recorded once. The chain's CDR3 is CASSFPQGGVGNTIYF. CDR3 sequence (DNA): TGTGCCAGCAGCTTTCCCCAGGGAGGGGTTGGAAACACCATATATTTT. V usage is TRBV11-2 and J usage is TRBJ1-3; D might be TRBD1 (5 bases). Trimming left V 3 bases short and J 3 bases short, with 15 bases between. Germline CDR1 SGHAT, CDR2 FQNNGV. The CDR3 is 16 residues long. The full variable domain, with the rest looked up from reference TRBV11-2 and TRBJ1-3, is EAGVAQSPRYKIIEKRQSVAFWCNPISGHATLYWYQQILGQGPKLLIQFQNNGVVDDSQLPKDRFSAERLKGVDSTLKIQPAKLEDSAVYLCASSFPQGGVGNTIYFGEGSWLTVV.

The chain links TRBV9 to TRBJ2-2, with 7 bases identical to TRBD1. Germline V gene sequence: CDR1 SGDLS, CDR2 YYNGEE. The CDR3 loop spans 17 amino acids. V gave up 1 base and J gave up 1 base; unmatched junction bases: 7. The CDR3 DNA is TGTGCCAGCAGCGTATCCCGCCGGACAGGGAACACCGGGGAGCTGTTTTTT. Translating gives CASSVSRRTGNTGELFF.

In its sample, this clone was seen a few times. The rearrangement joins TRBV9 to TRBJ1-1; D is ambiguous. V lost 4 bases and J 8 bases, leaving 12 bases between the germline ends. The CDR3 covers 12 residues. The V gene's germline CDR1 is SGDLS and CDR2 YYNGEE. CDR3 in DNA: TGTGCCAGCAGCCCCCAGGTAGACGAAGCTTTCTTT. Residues: CASSPQVDEAFF.

CDR3 DNA: TGTGCCTGGGGACAGCTTTCGGCCTATGGCTACACCTTC. Protein product: CAWGQLSAYGYTF. The V call is TRBV30, the J call TRBJ1-2; possible D gene TRBD1, 6 bases. The germline V gene encodes CDR1 GTSNPN and CDR2 SVGIG (reference sequence). CDR3 length: 13 amino acids. V was trimmed by 5 bases and J by 4 bases, leaving 14 bases between them.

This chain joins TRBV29-1 and TRBJ2-2; D may be TRBD2 (6 bases). This CDR3 contains 13 residues. V gave up 5 bases and J gave up 6 bases, with 13 bases separating them. Looked up from germline, CDR1 is SQVTM and CDR2 is ANQGSEA. CDR3 coding DNA: TGCAGCGTTTGGGCGGGGTACCCCGGGGAGCTGTTTTTT. The encoded protein is CSVWAGYPGELFF.

The chain uses TRBV7-2 and TRBJ1-1, with a possible D match to TRBD1 (5 bases). From germline, CDR1 is SGHTA and CDR2 FQGNSA. V was clipped by 1 base and J by 0 bases, with 9 bases between them. This CDR3 comprises 15 residues. The CDR3 nucleotides are TGTGCCAGCAGCTTAGTAGGAGGGGTGAACACTGAAGCTTTCTTT. Translated: CASSLVGGVNTEAFF.

About this clone itself: The same CDR3 can be traced to other DNA sequences in this sample. This chain connects TRBV4-3 to TRBJ2-7, with D tentatively TRBD2 (6 bases). Germline V gene sequence: CDR1 LGHNA, CDR2 YSLEER. This CDR3 has 16 amino acids. V was cut by 4 bases and J by 7 bases, with 23 bases left in between. In DNA, the CDR3 is TGCGCCAGCAGCCCGAATCGGCGGGATGGAGTTTATGAGCAGTACTTC. Protein product: CASSPNRRDGVYEQYF.

The chain links TRBV4-3 to TRBJ2-7; 7 bases fit TRBD1. The CDR3 loop spans 14 amino acids. Trimming at V came to 5 bases and at J to 2 bases, leaving 6 bases not matched to a gene. The germline V gene has CDR1 LGHNA and CDR2 YSLEER. CDR3 protein: CASSIRQGPYEQYF. CDR3 bases: TGCGCCAGCAGCATTCGACAGGGCCCCTACGAGCAGTACTTC.

With respect to this clone: The sample has other DNA sequences that encode this CDR3 too. This chain joins TRBV5-1 and TRBJ2-3, with D perhaps TRBD2 (5 bases). Deletions cut 0 bases from V and 3 bases from J, with 11 bases between. The CDR3 is 15 amino acids. CDR1 is SGHRS and CDR2 is YFSETQ in the germline V gene. CDR3: CASSLAGSGTDTQYF. The CDR3 nucleotides are TGCGCCAGCAGCTTGGCGGGGAGTGGGACAGATACGCAGTATTTT.

CDR3 DNA sequence: TGTGCCAGCACCCCGACGGAGTACAATGAGCAGTTCTTC. This translates into CASTPTEYNEQFF. The chain recombines TRBV2 with TRBJ2-1, with D uncertain. The CDR3 is 13 residues long. Germline lookup yields CDR1 SNHLY and CDR2 FYNNEI. Trimming cost V 7 bases and J 4 bases, with 11 bases left between them.

CDR3 DNA sequence: TGTGCCAGCAGCTTCGCCCCGGGACAGGGATCCTACGAGCAGTACTTC. It codes for CASSFAPGQGSYEQYF. The rearrangement joins TRBV7-2 to TRBJ2-7; 9 bases align to TRBD1. Trimming removed 3 bases from V and 1 base from J; junction bases left unmatched: 7. CDR3 length: 16 amino acids. The V gene's germline CDR1 is SGHTA and CDR2 FQGNSA.

In regard to this clone: The sample carries other DNA sequences with the same CDR3. The chain recombines TRBV4-3 with TRBJ1-2; a possible D gene is TRBD1 (6 bases). From germline, CDR1 is LGHNA and CDR2 YSLEER. The CDR3 spans 14 residues. Trimming removed 4 bases at V and 4 bases at J, with 13 bases between. This CDR3 reads CASSLSTGSYGYTF. The CDR3 DNA is TGCGCCAGCAGCCTCTCTACAGGGAGCTATGGCTACACCTTC.

In its sample, this clone was seen once. The chain has TRBV28 and TRBJ2-5; the match to TRBD1 covers 7 bases. The J call may be mistaken, given a closer DNA end match to TRBJ2-7. CDR1 and CDR2 (germline): MDHEN, SYDVKM. This CDR3 has 14 residues. For the CDR3, the DNA is TGTGCCAGCAGCACTACAGGGGCCGGGGACGAGCAGTACTTC. Translation gives CASSTTGAGDEQYF.

This sequence joins TRBV6-5 and TRBJ1-1, with TRBD1 matching 9 bases. The CDR3 has 13 amino acids. Germline trimming cut 5 bases from V and 7 bases from J; bases unmatched to any gene: 5. Germline CDR1 reads MNHEY; CDR2 reads SVGAGI. CDR3 bases: TGTGCCAGCAGTGTCCCGGGACAGGGTGAAGCTTTCTTT. It encodes CASSVPGQGEAFF.

CDR3 nucleotide sequence: TGCGCCAGCAGCTTAGCGGGGGGGCAATACGAGCAGTACTTC. Its protein is CASSLAGGQYEQYF. The V gene is TRBV5-1, the J gene TRBJ2-7; 10 positions agree with TRBD2. With 2 bases clipped from V and 4 bases from J, the junction kept 3 bases outside the gene matches. Germline CDR1 and CDR2: SGHRS and YFSETQ. This CDR3 has 14 residues.

The rearrangement links TRBV5-8 to TRBJ1-4; weak D call: TRBD1 (6 bases). The V gene's germline CDR1 is SGHTS and CDR2 YDEGEE. Deletions cut 3 bases from V and 4 bases from J, with 16 bases between. The CDR3 is 16 amino acids. The CDR3 coding sequence is TGTGCCAGCAGCTACCACCACAGGGCGATTAATGAAAAACTGTTTTTT. Translation gives CASSYHHRAINEKLFF.

The rearrangement links TRBV4-1 to TRBJ1-5; maybe TRBD1 (6 bases). The CDR3 runs 13 residues. The V and J ends lost 0 bases and 6 bases respectively, with 6 bases between them. Germline CDR1 reads MGHRA; CDR2 reads YSYEKL. Here the CDR3 reads CASSQEGAQPQHF. The CDR3 bases are TGCGCCAGCAGCCAAGAGGGGGCTCAGCCCCAGCATTTT.

The chain links TRBV9 to TRBJ1-3; D not resolved. The CDR3 has 17 amino acids. The germline CDR1 and CDR2 sequences are SGDLS and YYNGEE. Between the trimmed V and J ends, which lost 4 bases and 1 base, there was a span of 18 bases. The CDR3 DNA follows: TGTGCCAGCAGCTCCTCCGGAGACGGAGTTTCTGGAAACACCATATATTTT. Its translation is CASSSSGDGVSGNTIYF. The whole variable domain, filled in from reference TRBV9 and TRBJ1-3, reads DSGVTQTPKHLITATGQRVTLRCSPRSGDLSVYWYQQSLDQGLQFLIQYYNGEERAKGNILERFSAQQFPDLHSELNLSSLELGDSALYFCASSSSGDGVSGNTIYFGEGSWLTVV.

This sequence joins TRBV7-2 and TRBJ2-3; 12 bases agree with TRBD2. The CDR3 covers 15 residues. V lost 3 bases and J lost 4; bases outside the gene matches: 2. Germline CDR1 reads SGHTA; CDR2 reads FQGNSA. CDR3 coding DNA: TGTGCCAGCAGCTTCCTAGCGGGGGGGCCAGATACGCAGTATTTT. This codes for CASSFLAGGPDTQYF.

This rearrangement joins TRBV2 to TRBJ2-7; the D gene is possibly TRBD1 (6 bases). V gave up 11 bases and J gave up 2 bases, with 16 bases separating them. Per the germline V gene, CDR1 is SNHLY and CDR2 is FYNNEI. CDR3 length: 13 amino acids. The CDR3: CAQVGTNAYEQYF. CDR3 sequence (DNA): TGTGCCCAAGTCGGGACAAATGCCTACGAGCAGTACTTC. Using reference TRBV2 and TRBJ2-7 for the parts outside the CDR3, the full variable domain is EPEVTQTPSHQVTQMGQEVILRCVPISNHLYFYWYRQILGQKVEFLVSFYNNEISEKSEIFDDQFSVERPDGSNFTLKIRSTKLEDSAMYFCAQVGTNAYEQYFGPGTRLTVT.

The chain carries TRBV30 and TRBJ1-2; maybe TRBD1 (5 bases). The CDR3 is 13 amino acids. Germline V lookup: CDR1 GTSNPN, CDR2 SVGIG (reference sequence). Trimming removed 2 bases from V and 4 bases from J, with 11 bases in between. The CDR3 is CAWSLGAPYGYTF. In DNA, the CDR3 is TGTGCCTGGAGTTTAGGGGCCCCCTATGGCTACACCTTC.

The gene calls are TRBV19 and TRBJ1-4, with TRBD1 as a possible D gene (6 bases). Trimming left V 7 bases short and J 10 bases short, with 16 bases between. The CDR3 is 13 amino acids. The germline gives CDR1 LNHDA, CDR2 SQIVND (reference sequence). CDR3 amino acids: CASTGQGMRKLFF. The CDR3 DNA is TGTGCCAGTACGGGGCAGGGGATGCGAAAACTGTTTTTT.

The chain has TRBV9 and TRBJ2-2, with a possible D match to TRBD2 (5 bases). The germline CDR1 and CDR2 sequences are SGDLS and YYNGEE. The CDR3 has 14 residues. V lost 4 bases, J lost 4 bases, and 11 bases lay in between. CDR3 region: CASSPSGSTGELFF. The CDR3 DNA reads as TGTGCCAGCAGCCCCAGCGGTAGCACCGGGGAGCTGTTTTTT. The whole variable domain, filled in from reference TRBV9 and TRBJ2-2, reads DSGVTQTPKHLITATGQRVTLRCSPRSGDLSVYWYQQSLDQGLQFLIQYYNGEERAKGNILERFSAQQFPDLHSELNLSSLELGDSALYFCASSPSGSTGELFFGEGSRLTVL.

The CDR3 reads CASSPTPPGIYGYTF. CDR3 nucleotide sequence: TGTGCCAGCTCACCGACCCCTCCGGGGATCTATGGCTACACCTTC. The chain combines TRBV18 with TRBJ1-2, with unresolved D. Germline loops: CDR1 KGHSH, CDR2 LQKENI. The CDR3 extends over 15 amino acids. V was cut by 3 bases and J by 4 bases, with 15 bases left in between.

The chain uses TRBV6-5 and TRBJ2-7; D possibly corresponds to TRBD1 (5 bases). The CDR3 sequence is 14 residues long. Germline assignment: CDR1 MNHEY and CDR2 SVGAGI. V was cut by 6 bases and J by 0 bases, with 12 bases left in between. The CDR3 loop is CASRIQDVSYEQYF. The CDR3 DNA follows: TGTGCCAGCAGGATACAGGACGTCTCCTACGAGCAGTACTTC.

The chain uses TRBV7-2 and TRBJ2-5; 11 nucleotides match TRBD1. The assigned J gene may be wrong: the sequence end matches TRBJ2-7 better. This CDR3 contains 14 residues. CDR1 and CDR2 (germline): SGHTA, FQGNSA. DNA for the CDR3: TGTGCCAGCAGCCCGGACAGGGGGCTTTACGAGCAGTACTTC. Translation gives CASSPDRGLYEQYF.